What follows are 8 T cell receptor beta chains derived from one specimen sequenced in a study of blood T cell repertoires in COVID-19. The table came from immunoSEQ multiplex PCR; TCRdb's copy has only in-frame clones and leaves some out. The sample lists about 120,000 clones; roughly 90% were seen once. Specimen: peripheral blood. Every receptor here comes from a human donor in a cohort sampled during active COVID-19.

This rearrangement joins TRBV7-8 to TRBJ2-7; 7 bases are a match to TRBD1. The V segment lost 4 bases and the J segment 2 bases; nucleotides outside the gene matches: 5. Germline lookup yields CDR1 SGHVS and CDR2 FQNEAQ. The CDR3 length is 14 residues. For the CDR3, the DNA is TGTGCCAGCAGCTCGGACAGGCTCACCTACGAGCAGTACTTC. Amino acid sequence: CASSSDRLTYEQYF.

The gene calls are TRBV18 and TRBJ1-1; D is possibly TRBD1 (5 bases). The ends were cut back, 3 bases at V and 3 bases at J, with 14 bases in the middle. The CDR3 is 15 amino acids. CDR1 KGHSH and CDR2 LQKENI come from the germline V gene. In nucleotides, the CDR3 is TGTGCCAGCTCACCTCGGGGGAAGACGGACACTGAAGCTTTCTTT. Its translation is CASSPRGKTDTEAFF.

The genes are TRBV30 and TRBJ2-7, with 9 bases fitting TRBD1. Germline CDR1 is GTSNPN and CDR2 is SVGIG (reference sequence). V gave up 2 bases and J gave up 4 bases; unmatched junction bases: 9. CDR3 length: 15 residues. In nucleotides, the CDR3 is TGTGCCTGGAGTAGCACTCGGACAGGGGCGTACGAGCAGTACTTC. Translating gives CAWSSTRTGAYEQYF. The variable domain in full, with the rest retrieved from reference TRBV30 and TRBJ2-7, is SQTIHQWPATLVQPVGSPLSLECTVEGTSNPNLYWYRQAAGRGLQLLFYSVGIGQISSEVPQNLSASRPQDRQFILSSKKLLLSDSGFYLCAWSSTRTGAYEQYFGPGTRLTVT.

The chain combines TRBV2 with TRBJ2-7, with a tentative D call TRBD2 (5 bases). The germline V gene encodes CDR1 SNHLY and CDR2 FYNNEI. This CDR3 is 13 amino acids long. V lost 6 bases and J 0 bases, leaving 9 bases between the germline ends. The CDR3 here is CASSPRDSYEQYF. The CDR3 region has the DNA TGTGCCAGCAGCCCCCGGGACTCCTACGAGCAGTACTTC.

This sequence joins TRBV12-3 or TRBV12-4 and TRBJ2-5; the match to TRBD2 covers 7 bases. This CDR3 contains 13 residues. V was pared by 5 bases and J by 4 bases, with 4 bases of the junction left unmatched. The CDR3 sequence is CASSPRLAETQYF. CDR3 sequence (DNA): TGTGCCAGCAGTCCAAGACTAGCAGAGACCCAGTACTTC.

V is TRBV2 and J is TRBJ1-5; the D gene is possibly TRBD1 (6 bases). This CDR3 spans 13 amino acids. The V and J ends lost 5 bases and 5 bases respectively, with 10 bases between them. Per the germline V gene, CDR1 is SNHLY and CDR2 is FYNNEI. DNA of the CDR3: TGTGCCAGCAGTTCCCGACAGGATCAGCCCCAGCATTTT. It translates to CASSSRQDQPQHF.

The CDR3 here is CASSPRGGPNQPQHF. CDR3 in DNA: TGTGCCAGCAGCCCCCGAGGCGGGCCCAATCAGCCCCAGCATTTT. The chain recombines TRBV9 with TRBJ1-5; D not resolved. Germline CDR1 and CDR2: SGDLS and YYNGEE. There are 15 residues in the CDR3. The V and J ends lost 4 bases and 3 bases respectively, with 14 bases between them.

The rearrangement uses TRBV7-9 and TRBJ1-3; 7 positions agree with TRBD1. This CDR3 region has 15 residues. The J segment lost 1 base and the V segment lost 8 bases, leaving 8 bases of the junction unmatched. The germline V gene encodes CDR1 SEHNR and CDR2 FQNEAQ (reference sequence). In DNA form, the CDR3 reads TGTGCCAGCGGAAAGGACAGGACATCTGGAAACACCATATATTTT. Residues: CASGKDRTSGNTIYF.